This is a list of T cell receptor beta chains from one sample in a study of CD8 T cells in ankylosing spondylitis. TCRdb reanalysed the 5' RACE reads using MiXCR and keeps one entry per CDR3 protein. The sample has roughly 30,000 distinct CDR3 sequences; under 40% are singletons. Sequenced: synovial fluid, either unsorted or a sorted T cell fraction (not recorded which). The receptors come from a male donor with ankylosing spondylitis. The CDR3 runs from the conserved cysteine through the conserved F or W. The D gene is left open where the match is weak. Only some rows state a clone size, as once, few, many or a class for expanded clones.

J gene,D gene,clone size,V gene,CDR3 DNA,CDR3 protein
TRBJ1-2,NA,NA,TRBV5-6,TGTGCCAGCAGCCCCAAATTGACAGTTAATTCCTATGGCTACACCTTC,CASSPKLTVNSYGYTF
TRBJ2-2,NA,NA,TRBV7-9,TGTGCCAGCAGCTCGCCGGGACCATACACCGGGGAGCTGTTTTTT,CASSSPGPYTGELFF
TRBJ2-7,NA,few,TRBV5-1,TGCGCCAGCAGCGAATGGGGCAGGGCCTACGAGCAGTACTTC,CASSEWGRAYEQYF
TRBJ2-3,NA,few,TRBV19,TGTGCCAGTAGTATAGCAGGATTCAGTGATACGCAGTATTTT,CASSIAGFSDTQYF
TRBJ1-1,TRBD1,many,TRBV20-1,TGCAGTGCCAGGACAGGGGACACTGAAGCTTTCTTT,CSARTGDTEAFF
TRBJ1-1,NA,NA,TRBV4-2,TGTGCCAGCAGGGACCGATTTTTTGAAGCTTTCTTT,CASRDRFFEAFF
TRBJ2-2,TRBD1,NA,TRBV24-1,TGTGCCACCTCCGGGACAGATGAGTCCGGGGAGCTGTTTTTT,CATSGTDESGELFF
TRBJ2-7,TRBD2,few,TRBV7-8,TGTGCCAGCAGCTTTTCTAGCGGGAGGTACTACGAGCAGTACTTC,CASSFSSGRYYEQYF
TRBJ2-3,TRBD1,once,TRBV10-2,TGCGCCAGCAGTGACCTGACAGGGGCCGATACGCAGTATTTT,CASSDLTGADTQYF
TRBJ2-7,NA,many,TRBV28,TGTGCCAGCAGTTTATGGCCCGATAGTAGCGGTGACTACGAGCAGTACTTC,CASSLWPDSSGDYEQYF
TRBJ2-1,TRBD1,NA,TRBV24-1,TGTGCCACCAGTGTTCATACAGGGGGCCTTCTGAATGAGCAGTTCTTC,CATSVHTGGLLNEQFF
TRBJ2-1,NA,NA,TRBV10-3,TGTGCCATCAGTGAGTCGGGTCAGGGGTGGAATGAGCAGTTCTTC,CAISESGQGWNEQFF